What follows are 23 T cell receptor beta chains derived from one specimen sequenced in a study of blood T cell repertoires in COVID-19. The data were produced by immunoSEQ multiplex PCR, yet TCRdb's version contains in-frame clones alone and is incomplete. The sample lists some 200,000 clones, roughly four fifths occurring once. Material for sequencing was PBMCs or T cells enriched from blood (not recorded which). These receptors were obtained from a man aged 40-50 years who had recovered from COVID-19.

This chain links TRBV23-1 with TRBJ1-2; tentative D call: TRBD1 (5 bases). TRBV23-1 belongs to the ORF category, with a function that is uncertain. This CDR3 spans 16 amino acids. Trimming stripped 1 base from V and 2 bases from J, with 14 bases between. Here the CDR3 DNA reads TGCGCCAGCAGTCAATTCCCTCAGGGAGGGAACTATGGCTACACCTTC. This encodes CASSQFPQGGNYGYTF.

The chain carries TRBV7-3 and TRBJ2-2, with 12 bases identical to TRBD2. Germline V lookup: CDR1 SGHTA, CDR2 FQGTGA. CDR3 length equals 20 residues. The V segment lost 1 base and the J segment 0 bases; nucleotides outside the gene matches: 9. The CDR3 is CASSLKALAGGYPNTGELFF. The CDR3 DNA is TGTGCCAGCAGCTTAAAGGCTCTAGCGGGAGGGTATCCGAACACCGGGGAGCTGTTTTTT.

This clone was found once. The CDR3 sequence is CASLTAMNTEAFF. CDR3 nucleotide sequence: TGTGCCAGCCTTACAGCTATGAACACTGAAGCTTTCTTT. The chain recombines TRBV2 with TRBJ1-1; the D is unclear. Deletions cut 8 bases from V and 0 bases from J, with 10 bases between. The CDR3 contains 13 residues. CDR1 and CDR2 from the germline V gene are SNHLY and FYNNEI. Using reference TRBV2 and TRBJ1-1 for the parts outside the CDR3, the full variable domain is EPEVTQTPSHQVTQMGQEVILRCVPISNHLYFYWYRQILGQKVEFLVSFYNNEISEKSEIFDDQFSVERPDGSNFTLKIRSTKLEDSAMYFCASLTAMNTEAFFGQGTRLTVV.

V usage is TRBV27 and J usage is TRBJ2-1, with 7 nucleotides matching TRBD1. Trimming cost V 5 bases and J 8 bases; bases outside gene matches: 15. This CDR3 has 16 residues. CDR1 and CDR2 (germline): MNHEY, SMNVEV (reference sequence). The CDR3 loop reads CASSRGPGQYVHEQFF. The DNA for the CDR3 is TGTGCCAGCAGTCGCGGACCGGGACAGTATGTCCATGAGCAGTTCTTC.

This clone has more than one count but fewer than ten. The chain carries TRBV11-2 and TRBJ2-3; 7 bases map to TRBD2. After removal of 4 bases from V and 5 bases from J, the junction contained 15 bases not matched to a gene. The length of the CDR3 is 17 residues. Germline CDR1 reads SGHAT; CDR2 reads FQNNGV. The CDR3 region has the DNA TGTGCCAGCAGCTCGAGGTCGGGGAGGGGTTCGGGAGATACGCAGTATTTT. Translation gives CASSSRSGRGSGDTQYF. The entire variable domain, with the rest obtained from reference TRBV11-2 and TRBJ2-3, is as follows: EAGVAQSPRYKIIEKRQSVAFWCNPISGHATLYWYQQILGQGPKLLIQFQNNGVVDDSQLPKDRFSAERLKGVDSTLKIQPAKLEDSAVYLCASSSRSGRGSGDTQYFGPGTRLTVL.

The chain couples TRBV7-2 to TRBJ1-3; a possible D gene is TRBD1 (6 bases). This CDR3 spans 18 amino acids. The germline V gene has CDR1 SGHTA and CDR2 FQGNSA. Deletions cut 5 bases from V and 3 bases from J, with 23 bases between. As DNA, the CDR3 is TGTGCCAGCAGCCTCTGGGAGAGCGGGACACTATATGGAAACACCATATATTTT. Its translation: CASSLWESGTLYGNTIYF.

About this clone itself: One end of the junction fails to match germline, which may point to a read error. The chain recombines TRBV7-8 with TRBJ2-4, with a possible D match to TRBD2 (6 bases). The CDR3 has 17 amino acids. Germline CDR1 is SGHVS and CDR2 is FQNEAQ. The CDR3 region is CASSLAPRRDSKNIQYF. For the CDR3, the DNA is TGTGCCAGCAGCCTAGCCCCACGCCGGGACTCCAAAAACATTCAGTACTTC.

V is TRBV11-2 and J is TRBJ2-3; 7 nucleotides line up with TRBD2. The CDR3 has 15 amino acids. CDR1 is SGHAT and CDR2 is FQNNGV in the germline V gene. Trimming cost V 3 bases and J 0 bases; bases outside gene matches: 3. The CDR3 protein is CASSFRTRSTDTQYF. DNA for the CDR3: TGTGCCAGCAGCTTTCGGACTAGAAGCACAGATACGCAGTATTTT.

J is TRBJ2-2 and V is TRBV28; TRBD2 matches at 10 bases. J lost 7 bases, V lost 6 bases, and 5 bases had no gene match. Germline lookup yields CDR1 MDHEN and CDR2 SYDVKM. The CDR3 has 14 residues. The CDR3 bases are TGTGCCAGCAGGGCTAGCGGGAGCTACGGGGAGCTGTTTTTT. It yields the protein CASRASGSYGELFF.

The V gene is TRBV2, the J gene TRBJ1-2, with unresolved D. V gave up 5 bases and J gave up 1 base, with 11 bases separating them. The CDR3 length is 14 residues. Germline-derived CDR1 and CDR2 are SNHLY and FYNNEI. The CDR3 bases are TGTGCCAGCAGTTTTGACACTAGTAACTATGGCTACACCTTC. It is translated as CASSFDTSNYGYTF.

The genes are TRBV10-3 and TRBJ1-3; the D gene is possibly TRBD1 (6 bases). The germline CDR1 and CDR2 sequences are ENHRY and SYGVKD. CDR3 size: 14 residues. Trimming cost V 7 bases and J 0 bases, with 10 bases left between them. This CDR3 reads CAIMGANSGNTIYF. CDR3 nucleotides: TGTGCCATCATGGGGGCTAACTCTGGAAACACCATATATTTT.

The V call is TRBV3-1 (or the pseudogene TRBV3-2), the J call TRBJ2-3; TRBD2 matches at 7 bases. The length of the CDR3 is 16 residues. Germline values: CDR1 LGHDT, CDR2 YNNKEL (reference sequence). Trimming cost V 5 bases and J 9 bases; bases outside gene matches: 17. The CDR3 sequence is CASSRELAVGRGTQYF. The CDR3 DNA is TGTGCCAGCAGCAGAGAGCTAGCGGTGGGCCGGGGGACGCAGTATTTT.

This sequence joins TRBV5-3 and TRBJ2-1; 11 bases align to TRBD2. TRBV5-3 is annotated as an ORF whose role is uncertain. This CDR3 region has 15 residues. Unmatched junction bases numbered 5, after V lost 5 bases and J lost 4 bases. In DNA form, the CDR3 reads TGTGCCAGAAGGATAGCGGGAGGGCGGTACAATGAGCAGTTCTTC. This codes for CARRIAGGRYNEQFF.

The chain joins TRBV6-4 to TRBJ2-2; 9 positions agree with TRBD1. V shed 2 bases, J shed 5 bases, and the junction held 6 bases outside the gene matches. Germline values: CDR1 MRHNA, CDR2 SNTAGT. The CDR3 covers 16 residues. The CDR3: CASSDTPGQGTGELFF. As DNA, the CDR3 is TGTGCCAGCAGTGACACTCCCGGACAGGGGACCGGGGAGCTGTTTTTT.

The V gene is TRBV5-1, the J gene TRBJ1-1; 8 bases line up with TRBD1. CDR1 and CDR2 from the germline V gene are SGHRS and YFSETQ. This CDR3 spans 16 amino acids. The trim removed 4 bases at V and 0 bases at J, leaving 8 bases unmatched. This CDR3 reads CASSVILTGVNTEAFF. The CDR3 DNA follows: TGCGCCAGCAGCGTTATCCTGACAGGGGTGAACACTGAAGCTTTCTTT.

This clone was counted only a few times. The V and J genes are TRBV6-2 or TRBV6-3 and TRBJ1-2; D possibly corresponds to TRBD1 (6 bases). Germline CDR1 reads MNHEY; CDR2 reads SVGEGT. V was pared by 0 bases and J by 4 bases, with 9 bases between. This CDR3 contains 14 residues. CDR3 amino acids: CASSYSRQAYGYTF. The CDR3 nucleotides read TGTGCCAGCAGTTACTCGAGACAGGCCTATGGCTACACCTTC.

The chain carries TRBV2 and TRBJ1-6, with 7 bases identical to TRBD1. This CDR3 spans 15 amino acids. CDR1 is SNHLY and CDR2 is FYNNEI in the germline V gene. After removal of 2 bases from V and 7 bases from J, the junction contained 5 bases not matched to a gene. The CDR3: CASSEPGGSNSPLHF. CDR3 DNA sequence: TGTGCCAGCAGTGAACCAGGGGGATCGAATTCACCCCTCCACTTT.

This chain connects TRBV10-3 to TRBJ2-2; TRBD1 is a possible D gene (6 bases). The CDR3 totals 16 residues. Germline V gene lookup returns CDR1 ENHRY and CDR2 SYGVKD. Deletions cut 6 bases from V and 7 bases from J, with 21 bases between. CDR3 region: CAIRGQWGHDGGELFF. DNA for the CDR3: TGTGCCATCAGAGGACAGTGGGGCCACGACGGCGGGGAGCTGTTTTTT.

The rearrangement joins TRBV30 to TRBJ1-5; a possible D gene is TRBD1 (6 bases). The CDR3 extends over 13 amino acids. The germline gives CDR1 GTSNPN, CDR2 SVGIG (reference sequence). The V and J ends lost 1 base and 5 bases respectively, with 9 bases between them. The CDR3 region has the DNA TGTGCCTGGAGTGAACAGGGTGATCAGCCCCAGCATTTT. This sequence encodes CAWSEQGDQPQHF.

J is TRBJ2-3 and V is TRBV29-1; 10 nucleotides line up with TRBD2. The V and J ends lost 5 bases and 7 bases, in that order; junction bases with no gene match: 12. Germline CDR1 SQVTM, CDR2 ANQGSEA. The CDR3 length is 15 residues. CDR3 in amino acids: CSVYERSGRGYTQYF. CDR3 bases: TGCAGCGTTTATGAGAGGAGCGGGAGGGGGTATACGCAGTATTTT.

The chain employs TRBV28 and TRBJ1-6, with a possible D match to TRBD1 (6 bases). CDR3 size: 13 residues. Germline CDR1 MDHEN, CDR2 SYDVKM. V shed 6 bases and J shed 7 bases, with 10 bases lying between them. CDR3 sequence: CASSPDRNSPLHF. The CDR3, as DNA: TGTGCCAGCAGCCCCGACAGGAATTCACCCCTCCACTTT.

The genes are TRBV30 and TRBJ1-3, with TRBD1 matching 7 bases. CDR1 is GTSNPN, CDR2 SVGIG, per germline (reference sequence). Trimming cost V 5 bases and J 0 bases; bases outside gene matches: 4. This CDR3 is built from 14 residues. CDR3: CAWGNRGSGNTIYF. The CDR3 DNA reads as TGTGCCTGGGGGAACAGGGGCTCTGGAAACACCATATATTTT.

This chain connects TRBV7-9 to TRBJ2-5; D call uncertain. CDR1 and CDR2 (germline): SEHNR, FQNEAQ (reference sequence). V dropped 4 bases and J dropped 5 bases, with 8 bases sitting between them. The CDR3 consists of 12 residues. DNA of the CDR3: TGTGCCAGCAGCTCTAGAAAGGAGACCCAGTACTTC. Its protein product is CASSSRKETQYF. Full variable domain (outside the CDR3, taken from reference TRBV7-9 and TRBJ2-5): DTGVSQNPRHKITKRGQNVTFRCDPISEHNRLYWYRQTLGQGPEFLTYFQNEAQLEKSRLLSDRFSAERPKGSFSTLEIQRTEQGDSAMYLCASSSRKETQYFGPGTRLLVL.